A selection of T cell receptor beta chains follows, all from one sample in a study of blood T cell repertoires in COVID-19. Only in-frame clones appear in the TCRdb table, and some are missing; sequencing was by immunoSEQ multiplex PCR. The sample has 200,000 to 300,000 clones, roughly 88% seen once. What was sequenced was peripheral blood. These receptors all come from a human donor in a cohort sampled during active COVID-19. Both conserved end residues are part of each CDR3. D genes are given only for firm matches. Clone sizes are given selectively: once, few, many, or a class where the clone is expanded.

j_gene: TRBJ2-7; v_gene: TRBV3-1/TRBV3-2; abundance: NA; d_gene: NA; CDR3nt: TGTGCCAGCAGCCAAGGCCCCGGGACAATGTACGAGCAGTACTTC; CDR3aa: CASSQGPGTMYEQYF
j_gene: TRBJ1-5; v_gene: TRBV19; abundance: NA; d_gene: TRBD1; CDR3nt: TGTGCCAGTAGTAGAGGGACAGGGTTTGTTCTAAATCAGCCCCAGCATTTT; CDR3aa: CASSRGTGFVLNQPQHF
j_gene: TRBJ2-7; v_gene: TRBV28; abundance: NA; d_gene: TRBD2; CDR3nt: TGTGCCAGCAGTTTGACTGCGGGAGGGCCCTCGATCGAGCAGTACTTC; CDR3aa: CASSLTAGGPSIEQYF
j_gene: TRBJ2-7; v_gene: TRBV5-1; abundance: NA; d_gene: NA; CDR3nt: TGCGCCAGCAGCTTGGCGGGAGCCCAACCCTACGAGCAGTACTTC; CDR3aa: CASSLAGAQPYEQYF
j_gene: TRBJ1-1; v_gene: TRBV7-9; abundance: few; d_gene: TRBD1; CDR3nt: TGTGCCAGCAGCTCCATAGGGGGCAGGACAGTACGTGAAGCTTTCTTT; CDR3aa: CASSSIGGRTVREAFF
j_gene: TRBJ2-5; v_gene: TRBV5-3; abundance: NA; d_gene: NA; CDR3nt: TGTGCCAGAAGCTTGGCCTTTGAGAGCCAGGGGTTCGAAGAGACCCAGTACTTC; CDR3aa: CARSLAFESQGFEETQYF
j_gene: TRBJ2-2; v_gene: TRBV15; abundance: NA; d_gene: TRBD1; CDR3nt: TGTGCCACCAGCATCAGACAGGGGGTCACCGGGGAGCTGTTTTTT; CDR3aa: CATSIRQGVTGELFF
j_gene: TRBJ1-2; v_gene: TRBV28; abundance: NA; d_gene: TRBD1; CDR3nt: TGTGCCAGCAGTCTGCCGGGACAGACGCTAGCTAACTATGGCTACACCTTC; CDR3aa: CASSLPGQTLANYGYTF
j_gene: TRBJ1-2; v_gene: TRBV4-3; abundance: NA; d_gene: NA; CDR3nt: TGCGCCAGCAGCCAAGATTCGCAGGGGTATGGCTACACCTTC; CDR3aa: CASSQDSQGYGYTF
j_gene: TRBJ1-5; v_gene: TRBV7-8; abundance: NA; d_gene: TRBD1; CDR3nt: TGTGCCAGCAGCAAGGACAGGGGTCAGCATCAGCCCCAGCATTTT; CDR3aa: CASSKDRGQHQPQHF
j_gene: TRBJ1-1; v_gene: TRBV5-4; abundance: once; d_gene: NA; CDR3nt: TGTGCCAGCAGCCCTACAAGGGGGTGGACTGAAGCTTTCTTT; CDR3aa: CASSPTRGWTEAFF
j_gene: TRBJ1-4; v_gene: TRBV6-6; abundance: NA; d_gene: NA; CDR3nt: TGTGCCAGCACGGGTTATTCTCGGGGAGGGAGAGAAAAACTGTTTTTT; CDR3aa: CASTGYSRGGREKLFF
j_gene: TRBJ1-2; v_gene: TRBV25-1; abundance: NA; d_gene: NA; CDR3nt: TGTGCCAGCAGAGGAGACAGTCCTCATGGCTACACCTTC; CDR3aa: CASRGDSPHGYTF
j_gene: TRBJ1-2; v_gene: TRBV7-9; abundance: NA; d_gene: TRBD1; CDR3nt: TGTGCCAGCAGCGCCCAGGCGGCAGGGGGCAACTATGGCTACACCTTC; CDR3aa: CASSAQAAGGNYGYTF
j_gene: TRBJ2-6; v_gene: TRBV10-3; abundance: NA; d_gene: NA; CDR3nt: TGTGCCATCAGTGAACGACAGCCAGGGACTGGGGCCAACGTCCTGACTTTC; CDR3aa: CAISERQPGTGANVLTF
j_gene: TRBJ2-7; v_gene: TRBV19; abundance: NA; d_gene: NA; CDR3nt: TGTGCCAGTAGTGGTTACAGGGCTTCCTACGAGCAGTACTTC; CDR3aa: CASSGYRASYEQYF
j_gene: TRBJ1-1; v_gene: TRBV5-1; abundance: NA; d_gene: NA; CDR3nt: TGCGCCAGCAGCTTGCCGGGGGTCGCGAACACTGAAGCTTTCTTT; CDR3aa: CASSLPGVANTEAFF
j_gene: TRBJ1-2; v_gene: TRBV28; abundance: once; d_gene: TRBD1; CDR3nt: TGTGCCAGCTCCTTTGGGGGGACAGGCTACGTCAACTATGGCTACACCTTC; CDR3aa: CASSFGGTGYVNYGYTF
j_gene: TRBJ2-7; v_gene: TRBV9; abundance: NA; d_gene: TRBD2; CDR3nt: TGTGCCAGCAGCGTAGGATTCAGCGGGAGCTACGAGCAGTACTTC; CDR3aa: CASSVGFSGSYEQYF
j_gene: TRBJ1-1; v_gene: TRBV30; abundance: NA; d_gene: NA; CDR3nt: TGTGCCTGGAGTGTTGAGGGGAACACTGAAGCTTTCTTT; CDR3aa: CAWSVEGNTEAFF
j_gene: TRBJ1-3; v_gene: TRBV5-1; abundance: NA; d_gene: TRBD1; CDR3nt: TGCGCCAGCAGGGAGACAGGGGGCCTGAGCTCTGGAAACACCATATATTTT; CDR3aa: CASRETGGLSSGNTIYF
j_gene: TRBJ1-1; v_gene: TRBV15; abundance: NA; d_gene: NA; CDR3nt: TGTGCCACCAGCAGAGATGACAACGAGAACACTGAAGCTTTCTTT; CDR3aa: CATSRDDNENTEAFF
j_gene: TRBJ2-7; v_gene: TRBV4-1; abundance: once; d_gene: NA; CDR3nt: TGCGCCAGCAGCCAAGATGTCAGGGGCTACGAGCAGTACTTC; CDR3aa: CASSQDVRGYEQYF
j_gene: TRBJ2-1; v_gene: TRBV27; abundance: NA; d_gene: TRBD1; CDR3nt: TGTGCCAGCAGTCGCGCCCCCGGGACAGGGGAGCGTGAGCAGTTCTTC; CDR3aa: CASSRAPGTGEREQFF
j_gene: TRBJ2-7; v_gene: TRBV5-1; abundance: NA; d_gene: NA; CDR3nt: TGCGCCAGCAGCTCCTCCTTTACAGGGTCGAGCTCCTACGAGCAGTACTTC; CDR3aa: CASSSSFTGSSSYEQYF
j_gene: TRBJ2-5; v_gene: TRBV11-2; abundance: NA; d_gene: NA; CDR3nt: TGTGCCAGCAGCTGGGGGCGGGAGACCCAGTACTTC; CDR3aa: CASSWGRETQYF
j_gene: TRBJ2-1; v_gene: TRBV14; abundance: NA; d_gene: NA; CDR3nt: TGTGCCAGCAGTCTCACCGTAGGGGCAGGGCAATATGAGCAGTTCTTC; CDR3aa: CASSLTVGAGQYEQFF
j_gene: TRBJ1-5; v_gene: TRBV6-2/TRBV6-3; abundance: NA; d_gene: NA; CDR3nt: TGTGCCAGCAGTTACAGGGGGACGACCAACAATCAGCCCCAGCATTTT; CDR3aa: CASSYRGTTNNQPQHF
j_gene: TRBJ2-1; v_gene: TRBV5-5; abundance: NA; d_gene: TRBD2; CDR3nt: TGTGCCAGCAGCCTAGCGGGCGCCTACAATGAGCAGTTCTTC; CDR3aa: CASSLAGAYNEQFF
j_gene: TRBJ2-5; v_gene: TRBV30; abundance: NA; d_gene: NA; CDR3nt: TGTGCCTGCTCACCGCAGGGGGGCGAGACCCAGTACTTC; CDR3aa: CACSPQGGETQYF
j_gene: TRBJ2-7; v_gene: TRBV5-1; abundance: NA; d_gene: NA; CDR3nt: TGCGCCAGCAGCTCGGGAGTAGGCTCCTACGAGCAGTACTTC; CDR3aa: CASSSGVGSYEQYF
j_gene: TRBJ1-2; v_gene: TRBV2; abundance: NA; d_gene: NA; CDR3nt: TGTGCCAGCAGGGGCCGGGGCTACACCTTC; CDR3aa: CASRGRGYTF
j_gene: TRBJ2-3; v_gene: TRBV30; abundance: NA; d_gene: TRBD2; CDR3nt: TGTGCCTACGACCGTGGGAGGGCCACAGATACGCAGTATTTT; CDR3aa: CAYDRGRATDTQYF
j_gene: TRBJ1-1; v_gene: TRBV18; abundance: NA; d_gene: NA; CDR3nt: TGTGCCAGCTCAGTCGGGAGGGGCCTGAACACTGAAGCTTTCTTT; CDR3aa: CASSVGRGLNTEAFF
j_gene: TRBJ1-2; v_gene: TRBV6-1; abundance: NA; d_gene: TRBD1; CDR3nt: TGTGCCAGCAGTGACGTTGACAGGGAAAGAGGTGGCTACACCTTC; CDR3aa: CASSDVDRERGGYTF
j_gene: TRBJ1-1; v_gene: TRBV9; abundance: NA; d_gene: NA; CDR3nt: TGTGCCAGCAGCTCCCGTGGAGGGGGGGCTGAAGCTTTCTTT; CDR3aa: CASSSRGGGAEAFF
j_gene: TRBJ2-7; v_gene: TRBV5-6; abundance: NA; d_gene: TRBD1; CDR3nt: TGTGCCAGCACCGCTGGACAGGGGGCATACGAGCAGTACTTC; CDR3aa: CASTAGQGAYEQYF
j_gene: TRBJ1-1; v_gene: TRBV3-1/TRBV3-2; abundance: NA; d_gene: NA; CDR3nt: TGTGCCAGCAGCCAAGGCGGTGGCAGACGGAACACTGAAGCTTTCTTT; CDR3aa: CASSQGGGRRNTEAFF
j_gene: TRBJ1-6; v_gene: TRBV30; abundance: NA; d_gene: NA; CDR3nt: TGTGCCTGGAGTAGGTCGAAGCGGGAGGGGGTGAATTCACCCCTCCACTTT; CDR3aa: CAWSRSKREGVNSPLHF
j_gene: TRBJ2-1; v_gene: TRBV27; abundance: NA; d_gene: NA; CDR3nt: TGTGCCAGCACAGTTTATTGGGGGGGGCCCAATGAGCAGTTCTTC; CDR3aa: CASTVYWGGPNEQFF
j_gene: TRBJ1-3; v_gene: TRBV16; abundance: NA; d_gene: NA; CDR3nt: TGTGCCAGCAGCCACTTCTCTGGAAACACCATATATTTT; CDR3aa: CASSHFSGNTIYF
j_gene: TRBJ2-7; v_gene: TRBV5-1; abundance: NA; d_gene: NA; CDR3nt: TGCGCCAGCAGCTTTGCGGGAAGCTCCTACGAGCAGTACTTC; CDR3aa: CASSFAGSSYEQYF
j_gene: TRBJ1-5; v_gene: TRBV4-3; abundance: once; d_gene: TRBD1; CDR3nt: TGCGCCAGCAGCCAAGATGGGGACAGACAAAATCAGCCCCAGCATTTT; CDR3aa: CASSQDGDRQNQPQHF
j_gene: TRBJ1-5; v_gene: TRBV18; abundance: NA; d_gene: NA; CDR3nt: TGTGCCAGTACCCGGGATCACAGCCAGCCCCAGCATTTT; CDR3aa: CASTRDHSQPQHF
j_gene: TRBJ2-7; v_gene: TRBV6-2/TRBV6-3; abundance: NA; d_gene: NA; CDR3nt: TGTGCCAGCAGTTATGGAGCGGCCTCCTACGAGCAGTACTTC; CDR3aa: CASSYGAASYEQYF
j_gene: TRBJ2-7; v_gene: TRBV27; abundance: NA; d_gene: TRBD2; CDR3nt: TGTGCCAGCAGTTTGGGAGGGCTAGACTACGAGCAGTACTTC; CDR3aa: CASSLGGLDYEQYF
j_gene: TRBJ1-2; v_gene: TRBV7-9; abundance: NA; d_gene: TRBD1; CDR3nt: TGTGCCAGCAGCTTTTACGACAGGGGGGAAGGCTACACCTTC; CDR3aa: CASSFYDRGEGYTF
j_gene: TRBJ1-6; v_gene: TRBV25-1; abundance: medium-sized; d_gene: NA; CDR3nt: TGTGCCAGCAGTGGGGACATGTCGAGCTCCTATAATTCACCCCTCCACTTT; CDR3aa: CASSGDMSSSYNSPLHF
j_gene: TRBJ1-1; v_gene: TRBV5-6; abundance: NA; d_gene: NA; CDR3nt: TGTGCCAGCAGCTCTGGGGGAGGACATTCATTCTTT; CDR3aa: CASSSGGGHSFF
j_gene: TRBJ2-7; v_gene: TRBV6-2/TRBV6-3; abundance: NA; d_gene: TRBD2; CDR3nt: TGTGCCAGCAGTTACGCTCTAGCGGGGGGGCTCTACGAGCAGTACTTC; CDR3aa: CASSYALAGGLYEQYF
j_gene: TRBJ1-1; v_gene: TRBV30; abundance: NA; d_gene: TRBD1; CDR3nt: TGTGCCTGGGACAGGGGGATGAACACTGAAGCTTTCTTT; CDR3aa: CAWDRGMNTEAFF
j_gene: TRBJ1-2; v_gene: TRBV6-2/TRBV6-3; abundance: NA; d_gene: TRBD1; CDR3nt: TGTGCCAGCAGTTTCACGACAGGGGCCTCCCCCGGGGACTATGGCTACACCTTC; CDR3aa: CASSFTTGASPGDYGYTF
j_gene: TRBJ1-1; v_gene: TRBV7-2; abundance: NA; d_gene: TRBD1; CDR3nt: TGTGCCAGCAGCTTAGGACCGACAGGGATCACTGAAGCTTTCTTT; CDR3aa: CASSLGPTGITEAFF
j_gene: TRBJ2-7; v_gene: TRBV2; abundance: NA; d_gene: NA; CDR3nt: TGTGCCAGCAGTAGGGAGTTCTACGAGCAGTACTTC; CDR3aa: CASSREFYEQYF
j_gene: TRBJ2-2; v_gene: TRBV4-1; abundance: NA; d_gene: TRBD2; CDR3nt: TGCGCCAGCAGCGCAGGGACTAGCGGGAGGCCCACCGGGGAGCTGTTTTTT; CDR3aa: CASSAGTSGRPTGELFF
j_gene: TRBJ1-1; v_gene: TRBV30; abundance: NA; d_gene: TRBD1; CDR3nt: TGTGCCTGGACAGTGGAGACAGGGGGCGTGAACACTGAAGCTTTCTTT; CDR3aa: CAWTVETGGVNTEAFF
j_gene: TRBJ1-3; v_gene: TRBV28; abundance: NA; d_gene: NA; CDR3nt: TGTGCCAGCAGTCGGGGGGGAGCCAACACCATATATTTT; CDR3aa: CASSRGGANTIYF
j_gene: TRBJ2-3; v_gene: TRBV11-3; abundance: once; d_gene: TRBD2; CDR3nt: TGTGCCAGCAGCTTAGGTTTGGCTAGCGGAGATACGCAGTATTTT; CDR3aa: CASSLGLASGDTQYF
j_gene: TRBJ2-5; v_gene: TRBV6-6; abundance: NA; d_gene: NA; CDR3nt: TGTGCCAGCAGCTATTCCCCGGGGGAGCTTGAGACCCAGTACTTC; CDR3aa: CASSYSPGELETQYF
j_gene: TRBJ2-1; v_gene: TRBV28; abundance: NA; d_gene: NA; CDR3nt: TGTGCCAGCAGTTTTTGGGCTCAAGTGAATGAGCAGTTCTTC; CDR3aa: CASSFWAQVNEQFF